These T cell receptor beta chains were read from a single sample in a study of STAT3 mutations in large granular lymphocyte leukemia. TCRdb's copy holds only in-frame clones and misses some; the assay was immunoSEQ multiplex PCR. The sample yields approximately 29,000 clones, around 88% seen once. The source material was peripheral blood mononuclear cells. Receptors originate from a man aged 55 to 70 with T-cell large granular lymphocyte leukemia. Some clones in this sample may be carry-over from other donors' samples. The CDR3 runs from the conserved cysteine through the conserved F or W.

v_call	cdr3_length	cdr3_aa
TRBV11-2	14	CASSAQGRDQPQHF
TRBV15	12	CATSRDSTEAFF
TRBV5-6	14	CASSLRRPQETQYF
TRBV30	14	CAWSVGRRQETQYF
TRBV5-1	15	CASSLAGLYQETQYF
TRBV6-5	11	CASSTKTEAFF
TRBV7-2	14	CASSSRQGATEAFF
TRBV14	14	CASSSQTGGTEAFF
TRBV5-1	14	CASSLQGGNQPQHF
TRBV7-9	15	CASSLLAGGQETQYF
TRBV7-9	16	CASSLGGQGEGYGYTF
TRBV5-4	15	CASRGTPAYVDEQFF
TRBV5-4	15	CASSSQQGSGTEAFF
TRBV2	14	CASRPGDTVRAQHF
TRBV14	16	CASSQAGSSGSGEQYF
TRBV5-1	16	CASSSPRGAGWGTQYF
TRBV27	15	CASSTRDRYCYEQYF
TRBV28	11	CAMRGDGELFF
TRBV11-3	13	CASSLGDRQGAFF
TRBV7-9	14	CASSFSIRGTEAFF
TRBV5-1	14	CASSNGQGNTEAFF
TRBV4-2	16	CASSPRVGTNQETQYF
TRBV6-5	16	CASSYSSGGPGNTIYF
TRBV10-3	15	CAISGSGTAAYEQYF
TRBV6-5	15	CASSYSTAGSYGYTF
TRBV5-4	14	CASSSPDRSHEQYF
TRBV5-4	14	CAASGGGGPYEQYF
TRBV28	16	CASSGQGTSGANVLTF
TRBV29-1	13	CSVGGPGPYEQYF
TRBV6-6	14	CASSYSPSWTAEHF
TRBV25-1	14	CASSRRGLDTEAFF
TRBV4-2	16	CASNQEGRLNTDTQYF
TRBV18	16	CASSPSPSGSGNEQFF
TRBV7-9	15	CASSPGQGGTDTQYF
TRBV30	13	CAWSVQGGYGYTF
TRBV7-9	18	CASSLAMGVVTGANVLTF
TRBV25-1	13	CASSGQRGEKLFF
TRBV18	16	CASSQSRPGLNNEQFF
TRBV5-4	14	CASSLGGLGQPQHF
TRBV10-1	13	CASSVQITGELFF
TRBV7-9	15	CASSLLAGNYNEQFF
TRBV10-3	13	CAIGLKVGETQYF
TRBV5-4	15	CASSRTSGPTDTQYF
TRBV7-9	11	CASSSAYEQYF
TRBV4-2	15	CASSQEPALGNEQFF
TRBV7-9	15	CASSLVSGAADTQYF
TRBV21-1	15	CASSKGGRWDYEQYF
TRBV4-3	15	CASSLGTSLQETQYF
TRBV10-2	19	CASSESRPLAASSYNEQFF
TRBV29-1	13	CSVSGASTDTQYF
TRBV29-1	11	CSVERGTKLFF
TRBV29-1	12	CSVAPQGYEQYF
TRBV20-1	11	CSAKGRYEQYF
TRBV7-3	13	CASSYGTAYGYTF
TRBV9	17	CASSVGGGSFSSYEQYF